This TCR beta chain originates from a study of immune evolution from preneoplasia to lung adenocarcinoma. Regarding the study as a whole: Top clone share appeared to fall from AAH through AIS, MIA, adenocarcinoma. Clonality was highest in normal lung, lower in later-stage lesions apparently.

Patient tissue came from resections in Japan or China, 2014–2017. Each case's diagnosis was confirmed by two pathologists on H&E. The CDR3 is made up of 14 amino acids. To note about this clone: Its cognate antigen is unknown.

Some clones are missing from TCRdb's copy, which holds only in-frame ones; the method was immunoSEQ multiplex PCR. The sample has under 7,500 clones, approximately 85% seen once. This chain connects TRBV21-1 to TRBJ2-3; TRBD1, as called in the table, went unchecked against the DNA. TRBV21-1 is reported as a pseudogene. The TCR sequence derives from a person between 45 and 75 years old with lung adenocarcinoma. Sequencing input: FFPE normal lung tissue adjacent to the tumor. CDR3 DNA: TGTGCCAGCAGCAGGGCTGGGAGCACAGATACGCAGTATTTT. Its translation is CASSRAGSTDTQYF.